This TCR beta chain was retrieved from a study of blood T cell repertoires in COVID-19 (TCRdb year 2020). About the study as a whole: Samples from collaborators originated in the United States, Italy and Spain and spanned both the acute and convalescent phases of COVID-19. The material from the prospective study consisted of cDNA or gDNA derived from T cells, B-cell-depleted T cells, or PBMCs. Deeply sampled blood TCRbeta repertoires from subjects exposed to, actively infected with, or recovered from COVID-19 were included in the dataset. A freely available public database, intended as a resource for researchers studying the immune response to SARS-CoV-2, is where the repertoires were released. Samples were obtained from the ongoing ImmuneRACE study (first 160 participants) and from over 1,000 subjects provided by 6 global collaborators. The sample metadata nearly always contained a de-identified subject ID, COVID-19 status, age in years and sex. Where available, HLA class I and class II types were taken from metadata supplied by the sample provider and were not determined by assay-based typing.

Broad study findings and their caveats: The quantity of clinical and demographic metadata differed by source and by participant and was supplied without curation.

The immunoSEQ Assay, a bias-controlled multiplex PCR, was used to amplify TCRbeta CDR3 regions from genomic DNA. The original pipeline was this. Within the assay, amplification of reference gene primers was used to estimate how many nucleated cells each sample contained. To quantify the absolute abundance of each unique TCRbeta CDR3 rearrangement, sequence reads were collapsed and filtered. For each sample, productive Simpson clonality was calculated as the square root of Simpson's diversity index across productive rearrangements. The immuneACCESS repertoire file appears here via TCRdb, limited to in-frame rearrangements. These files lack a portion of the clones; in checked studies, under half of the deficit traces to unresolved V genes, and the cause of the others is not known. From that table come the V and J calls and clone size; the DNA was used to work out D and trimming. The sample yields over 350,000 clones; about 85% were counted once. In total, the top ten clones hold under 2% of the sample.

Enrolling through a virtual design, the prospective study's participants ranged in age from roughly 18 to 100 years and lived across roughly 24 United States geographic areas. In the prospective study, participants were assigned to cohorts based on the clinical history participants reported in a screening survey and a study questionnaire. In the prospective study, whole blood, serum and a nasopharyngeal or oropharyngeal swab were collected from each participant by mobile phlebotomists. Over a roughly two-month period, participants in the prospective study had the option of providing additional blood draws and questionnaires. Before DNA extraction, blood samples from the prospective study were shipped at room temperature or frozen. CDR1 and CDR2, per the germline V gene, are SQVTM and ANQGSEA. Taken from cysteine to phenylalanine, the CDR3 has 10 residues. The retained sequence is limited to the CDR3, 30 bases, with the frame set at the first base. Relative to germline, V is 6 bases shorter and J is 3 bases shorter, with 4 bases between their ends.

Points on this clone: Its cognate antigen has yet to be identified. The input lacks base qualities; no much larger clone sits a single base away.

Specimen: PBMCs or T cells enriched from blood (not recorded which). The chain joins TRBV29-1 to TRBJ2-3, with an unclear D gene assignment. This receptor was identified in a woman between 18 and 29 years old with acute COVID-19. The CDR3: CSVSTDTQYF. The DNA sequence is as follows: TGCAGCGTGTCAACAGATACGCAGTATTTT.